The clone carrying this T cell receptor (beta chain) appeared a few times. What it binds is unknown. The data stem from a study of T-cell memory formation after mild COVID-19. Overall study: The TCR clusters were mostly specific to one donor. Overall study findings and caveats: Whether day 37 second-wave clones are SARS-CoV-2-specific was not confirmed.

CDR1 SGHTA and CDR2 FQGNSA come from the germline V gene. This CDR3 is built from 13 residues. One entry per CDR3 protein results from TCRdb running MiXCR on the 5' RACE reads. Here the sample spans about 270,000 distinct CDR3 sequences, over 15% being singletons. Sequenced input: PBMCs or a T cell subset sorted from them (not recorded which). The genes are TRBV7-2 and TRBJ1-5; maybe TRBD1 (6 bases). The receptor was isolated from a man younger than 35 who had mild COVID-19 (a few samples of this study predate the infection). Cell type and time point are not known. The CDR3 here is CAGGQGINQPQHF. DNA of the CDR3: TGTGCTGGGGGCCAGGGGATCAATCAGCCCCAGCATTTT.